Listed below are T cell receptor beta chains from one sample, sequenced in a study of cytomegalovirus exposure and HLA in healthy donors. Measured with immunoSEQ multiplex PCR; TCRdb has only the in-frame clones, and not every one. The repertoire holds 250,000 to 350,000 clones, roughly 89% seen once, with around 4% in the top ten. The sample comprised PBMCs. Receptors were obtained from a middle-aged man in good health and CMV-seropositive. The CDR3 runs from the conserved cysteine through the conserved F or W. The order of the fields is J gene, V gene, clone size, D gene, CDR3 protein, CDR3 DNA. D genes are given only for firm matches. Clone size is shown for a subset of rows, as once, few, many or a class of expanded clone.

TRBJ2-3 | TRBV15 | - | TRBD2 | CATSRHGLAGVTDTQYF | TGTGCCACCAGCAGACACGGACTAGCGGGGGTCACAGATACGCAGTATTTT
TRBJ2-3 | TRBV7-3 | once | - | CASSFRASGTDTQYF | TGTGCCAGCAGCTTCCGGGCTAGCGGCACAGATACGCAGTATTTT
TRBJ2-1 | TRBV6-5 | - | TRBD2 | CASSYGREGWDEQFF | TGTGCCAGCAGTTACGGGCGGGAGGGTTGGGATGAGCAGTTCTTC
TRBJ2-7 | TRBV5-4 | - | TRBD2 | CASSFGRGSAYEQYF | TGTGCCAGCAGCTTTGGTCGCGGGAGTGCGTACGAGCAGTACTTC
TRBJ1-2 | TRBV2 | - | - | CASSEEKGRDYGYTF | TGTGCCAGCAGTGAAGAAAAGGGGAGGGACTATGGCTACACCTTC
TRBJ2-6 | TRBV7-7 | - | - | CASSPKGQLSSGANVLTF | TGTGCTAGCAGCCCAAAGGGGCAGTTGAGCTCTGGGGCCAACGTCCTGACTTTC
TRBJ2-1 | TRBV7-2 | - | - | CASSLVFQGSYNEQFF | TGTGCCAGCAGCTTAGTGTTCCAGGGGAGTTACAATGAGCAGTTCTTC
TRBJ1-2 | TRBV27 | - | TRBD1 | CASGRDRGHKKGYTF | TGTGCCAGTGGGCGGGACAGGGGGCACAAAAAGGGCTACACCTTC
TRBJ2-1 | TRBV4-3 | - | - | CASGLMAEGYNEQFF | TGCGCCAGCGGACTAATGGCGGAGGGCTACAATGAGCAGTTCTTC
TRBJ1-1 | TRBV4-1 | - | - | CASSPQVVAGGSEAFF | TGCGCCAGCAGCCCACAAGTTGTCGCGGGGGGATCTGAAGCTTTCTTT
TRBJ2-5 | TRBV23-1 | - | - | CASSQECSGVGETQYF | TGCGCCAGCAGTCAAGAATGCTCGGGAGTAGGTGAGACCCAGTACTTC
TRBJ1-1 | TRBV13 | - | TRBD1 | CASSLGGTGTEAFF | TGTGCCAGCAGCTTAGGGGGGACAGGGACTGAAGCTTTCTTT
TRBJ2-7 | TRBV7-9 | - | TRBD1 | CASSLEGWSGQGAYEQYF | TGTGCCAGCAGCTTAGAAGGTTGGTCGGGACAGGGGGCCTACGAGCAGTACTTC
TRBJ2-7 | TRBV10-1 | - | TRBD2 | CASSAGRAYEQYF | TGCGCCAGCAGTGCCGGGAGGGCCTACGAGCAGTACTTC
TRBJ2-5 | TRBV5-1 | - | TRBD1 | CASSLELGLSFGQVSKETQYF | TGCGCCAGCAGCTTGGAGTTAGGGTTAAGTTTTGGACAGGTCTCGAAAGAGACCCAGTACTTC
TRBJ1-1 | TRBV19 | - | - | CASSTGIIPAFF | TGTGCCAGTAGTACCGGGATTATCCCCGCTTTCTTT
TRBJ1-5 | TRBV9 | - | TRBD1 | CASSVGDRGLQPQHF | TGTGCCAGCAGCGTAGGGGACAGGGGCCTCCAGCCCCAGCATTTT
TRBJ2-1 | TRBV9 | - | TRBD2 | CASSATSGYNEQFF | TGTGCCAGCAGCGCGACTAGCGGGTACAATGAGCAGTTCTTC
TRBJ2-1 | TRBV11-2 | - | TRBD2 | CASSPKGLAGGDNEQFF | TGTGCCAGCAGCCCAAAGGGACTAGCGGGAGGGGACAATGAGCAGTTCTTC
TRBJ2-3 | TRBV2 | - | - | CASSDGASGTDTQYF | TGTGCCAGCAGTGACGGCGCTAGCGGCACAGATACGCAGTATTTT
TRBJ2-7 | TRBV29-1 | - | - | CSVEDNRTVSYEQYF | TGCAGCGTTGAAGATAACAGGACAGTATCCTACGAGCAGTACTTC
TRBJ2-1 | TRBV7-3 | - | - | CASSSGSTNEQFF | TGTGCCAGCAGCTCCGGGAGCACCAATGAGCAGTTCTTC
TRBJ1-1 | TRBV5-6 | - | - | CASSFAGRSMNTEAFF | TGTGCCAGCAGCTTTGCGGGACGGAGCATGAACACTGAAGCTTTCTTT
TRBJ2-1 | TRBV7-2 | - | TRBD2 | CASSFSQSGSFYNEQFF | TGTGCCAGCAGCTTCTCCCAGAGCGGGAGTTTTTACAATGAGCAGTTCTTC
TRBJ2-7 | TRBV6-6 | - | TRBD2 | CASSYSTSGTYEQYF | TGTGCCAGCAGTTACTCGACTAGCGGAACCTACGAGCAGTACTTC
TRBJ2-3 | TRBV9 | - | TRBD2 | CASSVVAGESGDTQYF | TGTGCCAGCAGCGTAGTTGCGGGAGAATCCGGAGATACGCAGTATTTT
TRBJ2-7 | TRBV10-3 | - | - | CAISESRGNYEQYF | TGTGCCATCAGTGAGAGCAGGGGCAACTACGAGCAGTACTTC
TRBJ1-2 | TRBV7-6 | - | TRBD1 | CASSLETGGDYGYTF | TGTGCCAGCAGCTTAGAGACAGGGGGCGACTATGGCTACACCTTC
TRBJ2-3 | TRBV15 | - | TRBD1 | CATSEGSGQGFTDTQYF | TGTGCCACCAGCGAAGGGTCGGGACAGGGCTTTACAGATACGCAGTATTTT
TRBJ2-1 | TRBV5-1 | - | TRBD2 | CASTTGRSGRNGEQFF | TGCGCCAGCACCACTGGACGTAGCGGGAGGAACGGTGAGCAGTTCTTC
TRBJ2-3 | TRBV7-9 | - | TRBD1 | CASSPRLRGSVTDTQYF | TGTGCCAGCAGCCCTCGGCTCAGGGGGAGTGTAACAGATACGCAGTATTTT
TRBJ2-5 | TRBV9 | once | TRBD2 | CASSVVAGGQETQYF | TGTGCCAGCAGCGTAGTGGCGGGAGGGCAAGAGACCCAGTACTTC
TRBJ2-1 | TRBV7-6 | - | - | CASSPLRGEQFF | TGTGCCAGCAGCCCCCTTAGGGGGGAGCAGTTCTTC
TRBJ2-7 | TRBV9 | - | TRBD1 | CASSFRQGGEQYF | TGTGCCAGCAGCTTTCGACAGGGCGGCGAGCAGTACTTC
TRBJ1-2 | TRBV4-1 | once | - | CASSQAHWGQNYGYTF | TGCGCCAGCAGCCAAGCCCACTGGGGGCAGAACTATGGCTACACCTTC
TRBJ1-5 | TRBV2 | - | - | CASNAGGQNHRPQHF | TGTGCCAGCAACGCCGGGGGTCAGAATCATCGCCCCCAGCATTTT
TRBJ1-1 | TRBV18 | - | - | CASLRDTLGNTEAFF | TGTGCCAGCTTACGGGACACCCTGGGGAACACTGAAGCTTTCTTT
TRBJ2-1 | TRBV7-8 | few | TRBD2 | CASSYWGLSYNEQFF | TGTGCCAGCAGCTATTGGGGACTATCATACAATGAGCAGTTCTTC
TRBJ1-4 | TRBV28 | - | TRBD1 | CASSSIGQGPEKLFF | TGTGCCAGCAGTTCGATCGGACAGGGCCCGGAAAAACTGTTTTTT
TRBJ1-6 | TRBV4-1 | - | - | CASSQEGGVGGSPLHF | TGCGCCAGCAGCCAAGAGGGAGGGGTTGGTGGCTCACCCCTCCACTTT
TRBJ1-1 | TRBV4-1 | - | - | CASSQEAGRWNTEAFF | TGCGCCAGCAGCCAAGAGGCGGGGAGGTGGAACACTGAAGCTTTCTTT
TRBJ2-1 | TRBV14 | - | - | CASSQGRTNEQFF | TGTGCCAGCAGCCAAGGGAGGACCAATGAGCAGTTCTTC
TRBJ2-7 | TRBV19 | - | TRBD2 | CASSIGLVGLAGQKTYYEQYF | TGTGCCAGTAGTATAGGGCTAGTAGGACTAGCGGGCCAAAAAACCTACTACGAGCAGTACTTC
TRBJ2-7 | TRBV7-9 | - | - | CASSLIRQREQYF | TGTGCCAGCAGCTTAATCCGGCAGCGCGAGCAGTACTTC
TRBJ2-3 | TRBV7-3 | - | - | CASSYISTDTQYF | TGTGCCAGCAGCTACATAAGCACAGATACGCAGTATTTT
TRBJ2-5 | TRBV7-9 | - | TRBD2 | CASSQTSVETQYF | TGTGCCAGCAGCCAAACTAGCGTAGAGACCCAGTACTTC
TRBJ2-7 | TRBV2 | - | TRBD1 | CASSEAKYEGAFSYEQYF | TGTGCCAGCAGTGAAGCGAAATATGAGGGGGCCTTCTCCTACGAGCAGTACTTC
TRBJ2-7 | TRBV11-2 | - | TRBD2 | CASSLGLAGIYEQYF | TGTGCCAGCAGCTTGGGACTAGCGGGGATCTACGAGCAGTACTTC
TRBJ1-2 | TRBV27 | - | - | CTSSFRGHYGYTF | TGTACCAGCAGTTTCCGAGGGCACTATGGCTACACCTTC
TRBJ2-7 | TRBV27 | - | - | CASSLSGSYEQYF | TGTGCCAGCAGTTTATCGGGCTCCTACGAGCAGTACTTC
TRBJ2-2 | TRBV6-5 | - | - | CASSYWQTNTGELFF | TGTGCCAGCAGTTATTGGCAAACGAACACCGGGGAGCTGTTTTTT
TRBJ1-2 | TRBV6-5 | - | - | CASRTPNYGYTF | TGTGCCAGCAGGACACCGAACTATGGCTACACCTTC
TRBJ2-7 | TRBV5-6 | - | - | CASSLAEYEQYF | TGTGCCAGCAGCTTGGCCGAGTACGAGCAGTACTTC
TRBJ2-7 | TRBV28 | - | TRBD1 | CASSNRDRATYEQYF | TGTGCCAGCAGTAACCGGGACAGGGCAACCTACGAGCAGTACTTC
TRBJ2-1 | TRBV1 | - | - | CTSSHNFEILAETLYNEQFF | TGCACCAGCAGCCATAACTTCGAGATCTTAGCGGAGACCCTCTACAATGAGCAGTTCTTC
TRBJ2-3 | TRBV6-5 | once | TRBD1 | CASSYTGGLTDTQYF | TGTGCCAGCAGTTACACAGGGGGCCTCACAGATACGCAGTATTTT
TRBJ1-2 | TRBV9 | - | - | CASSADQGAEDYGYTF | TGTGCCAGCAGCGCAGACCAAGGGGCGGAAGACTATGGCTACACCTTC
TRBJ2-7 | TRBV6-5 | - | - | CASSYWQGSSYEQYF | TGTGCCAGCAGTTACTGGCAGGGGAGTTCCTACGAGCAGTACTTC
TRBJ2-3 | TRBV19 | - | - | CASSSTRDFSSQYF | TGTGCCAGTAGTTCAACCCGGGACTTCTCATCGCAGTATTTT
TRBJ1-1 | TRBV4-1 | - | - | CASSQFARADAEAFF | TGCGCCAGCAGCCAGTTCGCCAGGGCGGACGCTGAAGCTTTCTTT